This T cell receptor beta chain derives from a study of blood T cells in healthy people across ages. Findings and limits, study-wide: Significant beta diversity loss was already apparent by age about 42, declining roughly linearly.

The CDR3 contains 14 residues. Losses at the gene ends were 6 bases for V and 0 bases for J; bases not matched to a gene: 3. The germline gives CDR1 ENHRY, CDR2 SYGVKD. Remarks on this clonotype: The antigen is unknown.

A sample-barcoded 5' primer and a J-beta primer mix were used in a second PCR of roughly 6 to 11 cycles. Each TCR beta cDNA got a 12-nucleotide random molecular identifier. TCRdb fed the 5' RACE reads into MiXCR, producing one record per CDR3 protein. Among about 670,000 distinct CDR3 sequences, about 50% were seen once, and the ten largest hold approximately 15%. This clonotype was sampled from a woman of 80 years or more in good health. The chain couples TRBV10-3 to TRBJ2-7, with 9 bases matching TRBD1. Sequenced sample: blood. The DNA of the CDR3 is TGTGCCATCAGGGGGACAGGGAACTCCTACGAGCAGTACTTC. Encoded protein: CAIRGTGNSYEQYF.